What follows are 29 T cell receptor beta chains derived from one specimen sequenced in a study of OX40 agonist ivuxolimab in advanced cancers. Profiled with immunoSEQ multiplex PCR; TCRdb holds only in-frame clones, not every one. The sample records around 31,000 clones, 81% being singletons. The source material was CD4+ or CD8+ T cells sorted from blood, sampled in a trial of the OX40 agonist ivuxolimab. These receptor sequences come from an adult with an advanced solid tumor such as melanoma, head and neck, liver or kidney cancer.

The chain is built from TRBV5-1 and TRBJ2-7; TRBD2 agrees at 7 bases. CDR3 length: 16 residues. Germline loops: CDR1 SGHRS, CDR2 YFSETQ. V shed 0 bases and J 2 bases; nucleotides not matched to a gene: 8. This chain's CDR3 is CASSLAFAGETYEQYF. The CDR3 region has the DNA TGCGCCAGCAGCTTGGCATTTGCGGGAGAAACCTACGAGCAGTACTTC.

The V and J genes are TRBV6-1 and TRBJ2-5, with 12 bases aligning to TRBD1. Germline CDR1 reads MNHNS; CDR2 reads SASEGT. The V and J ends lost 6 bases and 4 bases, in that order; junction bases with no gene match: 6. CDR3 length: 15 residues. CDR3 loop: CASRAGTGGGETQYF. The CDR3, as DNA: TGTGCCAGCAGAGCCGGGACAGGGGGCGGAGAGACCCAGTACTTC.

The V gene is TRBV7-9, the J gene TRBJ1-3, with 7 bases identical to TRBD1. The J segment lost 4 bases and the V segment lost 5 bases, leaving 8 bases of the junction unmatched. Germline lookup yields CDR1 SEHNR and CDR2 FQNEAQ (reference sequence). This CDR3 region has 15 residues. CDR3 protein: CASSRDSRPGNTIYF. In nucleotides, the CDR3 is TGTGCCAGCAGCCGGGACAGCCGGCCGGGAAACACCATATATTTT.

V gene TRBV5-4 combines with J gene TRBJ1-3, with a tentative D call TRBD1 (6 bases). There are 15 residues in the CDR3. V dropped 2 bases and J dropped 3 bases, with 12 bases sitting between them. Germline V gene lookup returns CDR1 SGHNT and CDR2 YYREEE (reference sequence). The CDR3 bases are TGTGCCAGCAGCTTCCAGGGGACGGGTGGAAACACCATATATTTT. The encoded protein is CASSFQGTGGNTIYF.

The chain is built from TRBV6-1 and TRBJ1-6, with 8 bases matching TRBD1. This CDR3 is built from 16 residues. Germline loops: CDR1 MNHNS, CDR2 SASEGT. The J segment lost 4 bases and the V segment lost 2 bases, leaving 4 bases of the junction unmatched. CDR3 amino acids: CASSETGGVYNSPLHF. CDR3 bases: TGTGCCAGCAGTGAAACAGGGGGGGTTTATAATTCACCCCTCCACTTT.

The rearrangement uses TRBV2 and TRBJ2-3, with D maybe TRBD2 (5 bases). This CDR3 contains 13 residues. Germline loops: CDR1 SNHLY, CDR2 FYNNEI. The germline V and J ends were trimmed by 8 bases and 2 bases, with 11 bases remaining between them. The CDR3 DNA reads TGTGCCAGCGGAGGACCTTACACAGATACGCAGTATTTT. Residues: CASGGPYTDTQYF. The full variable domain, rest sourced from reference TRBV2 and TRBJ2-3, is EPEVTQTPSHQVTQMGQEVILRCVPISNHLYFYWYRQILGQKVEFLVSFYNNEISEKSEIFDDQFSVERPDGSNFTLKIRSTKLEDSAMYFCASGGPYTDTQYFGPGTRLTVL.

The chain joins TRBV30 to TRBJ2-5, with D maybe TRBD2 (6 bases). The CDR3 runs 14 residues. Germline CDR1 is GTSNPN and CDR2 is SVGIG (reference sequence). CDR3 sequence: CAHSGGTAQETQYF. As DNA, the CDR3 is TGTGCACATAGCGGAGGTACAGCCCAAGAGACCCAGTACTTC.

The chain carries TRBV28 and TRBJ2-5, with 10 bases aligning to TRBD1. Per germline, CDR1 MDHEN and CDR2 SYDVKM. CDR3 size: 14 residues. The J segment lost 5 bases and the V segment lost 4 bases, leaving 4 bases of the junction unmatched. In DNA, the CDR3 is TGTGCCAGCAGTTCGACAGGGGGCCCGGAGACCCAGTACTTC. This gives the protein CASSSTGGPETQYF. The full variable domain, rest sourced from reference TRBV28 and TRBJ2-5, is DVKVTQSSRYLVKRTGEKVFLECVQDMDHENMFWYRQDPGLGLRLIYFSYDVKMKEKGDIPEGYSVSREKKERFSLILESASTNQTSMYLCASSSTGGPETQYFGPGTRLLVL.

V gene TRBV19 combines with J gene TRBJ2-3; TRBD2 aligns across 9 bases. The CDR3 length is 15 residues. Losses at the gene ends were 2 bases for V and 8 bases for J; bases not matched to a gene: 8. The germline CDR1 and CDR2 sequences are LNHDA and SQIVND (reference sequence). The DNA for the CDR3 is TGTGCCAGTAGTATACGGCTAGCGGGGAAGGGTACGCAGTATTTT. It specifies CASSIRLAGKGTQYF.

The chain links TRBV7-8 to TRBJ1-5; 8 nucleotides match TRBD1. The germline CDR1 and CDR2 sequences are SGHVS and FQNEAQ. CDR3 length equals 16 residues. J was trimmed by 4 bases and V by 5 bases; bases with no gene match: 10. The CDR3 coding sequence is TGTGCCAGCAGCCAATTACGGACAGGGCGGAATCAGCCCCAGCATTTT. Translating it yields CASSQLRTGRNQPQHF.

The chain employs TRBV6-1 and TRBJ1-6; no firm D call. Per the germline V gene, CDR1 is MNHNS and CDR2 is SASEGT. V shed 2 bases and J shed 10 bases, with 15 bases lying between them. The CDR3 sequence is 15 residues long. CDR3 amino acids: CASSEPLRERSPLHF. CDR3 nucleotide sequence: TGTGCCAGCAGTGAACCGCTCCGGGAGCGATCACCCCTCCACTTT.

CDR3 loop: CASSLLREGPNEQYF. The CDR3 DNA is TGTGCCAGCAGTTTATTGCGGGAGGGCCCCAACGAGCAGTACTTC. The chain couples TRBV28 to TRBJ2-7; TRBD2 matches 9 bases. Germline loops: CDR1 MDHEN, CDR2 SYDVKM. Germline trimming cut 1 base from V and 5 bases from J; bases unmatched to any gene: 6. The CDR3 has 15 residues.

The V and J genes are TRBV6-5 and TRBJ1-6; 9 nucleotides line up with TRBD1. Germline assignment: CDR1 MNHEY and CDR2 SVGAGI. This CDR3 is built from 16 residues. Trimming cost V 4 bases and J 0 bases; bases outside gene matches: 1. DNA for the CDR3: TGTGCCAGCAGTTCGGACAGGGGCTCCTATAATTCACCCCTCCACTTT. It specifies CASSSDRGSYNSPLHF.

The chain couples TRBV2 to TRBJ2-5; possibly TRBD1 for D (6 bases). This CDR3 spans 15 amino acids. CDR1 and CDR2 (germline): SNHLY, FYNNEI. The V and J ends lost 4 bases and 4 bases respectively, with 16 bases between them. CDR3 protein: CASSVQGFVGETQYF. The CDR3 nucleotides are TGTGCCAGCAGTGTTCAGGGGTTTGTGGGAGAGACCCAGTACTTC.

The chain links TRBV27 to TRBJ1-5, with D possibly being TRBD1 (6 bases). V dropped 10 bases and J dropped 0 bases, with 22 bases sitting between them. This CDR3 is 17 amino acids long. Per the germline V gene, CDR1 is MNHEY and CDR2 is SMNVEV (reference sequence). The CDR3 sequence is CAISTTGSYYSNQPQHF. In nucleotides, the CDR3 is TGTGCCATCAGCACTACAGGGAGCTACTATAGCAATCAGCCCCAGCATTTT.

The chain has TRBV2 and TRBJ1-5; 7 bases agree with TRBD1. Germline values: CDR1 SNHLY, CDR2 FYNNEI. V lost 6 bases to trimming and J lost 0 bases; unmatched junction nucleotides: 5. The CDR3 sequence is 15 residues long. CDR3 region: CASRGDSHSNQPQHF. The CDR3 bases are TGTGCCAGCAGGGGGGACAGCCATAGCAATCAGCCCCAGCATTTT.

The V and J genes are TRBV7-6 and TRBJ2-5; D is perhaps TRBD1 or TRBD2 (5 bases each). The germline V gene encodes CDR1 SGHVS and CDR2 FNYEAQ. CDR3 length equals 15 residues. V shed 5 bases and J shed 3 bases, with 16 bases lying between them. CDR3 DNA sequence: TGTGCCAGCAGCCTCTTAGGGACGGTCAAAGAGACCCAGTACTTC. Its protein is CASSLLGTVKETQYF.

As DNA, the CDR3 is TGTGCCAGCAGACTCACAGGGGGTAATGGCTACACCTTC. Its translation: CASRLTGGNGYTF. This chain connects TRBV28 to TRBJ1-2; 8 bases line up with TRBD1. The V gene end was trimmed by 6 bases and the J gene end by 6 bases; junction bases not matched to a gene: 6. CDR1 is MDHEN, CDR2 SYDVKM, per germline. This CDR3 is 13 amino acids long.

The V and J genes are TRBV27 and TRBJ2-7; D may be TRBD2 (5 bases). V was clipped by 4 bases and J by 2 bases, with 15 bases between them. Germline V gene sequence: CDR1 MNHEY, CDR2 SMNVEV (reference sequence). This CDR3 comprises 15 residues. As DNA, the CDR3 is TGTGCCAGCAGTTCCGGAGGCAGTAGAACCTACGAGCAGTACTTC. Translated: CASSSGGSRTYEQYF.

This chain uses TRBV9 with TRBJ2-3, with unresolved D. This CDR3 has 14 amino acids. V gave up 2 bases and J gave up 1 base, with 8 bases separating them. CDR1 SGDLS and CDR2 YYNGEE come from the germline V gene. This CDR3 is CASSVDRGTDTQYF. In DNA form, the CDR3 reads TGTGCCAGCAGCGTGGACCGGGGCACAGATACGCAGTATTTT.

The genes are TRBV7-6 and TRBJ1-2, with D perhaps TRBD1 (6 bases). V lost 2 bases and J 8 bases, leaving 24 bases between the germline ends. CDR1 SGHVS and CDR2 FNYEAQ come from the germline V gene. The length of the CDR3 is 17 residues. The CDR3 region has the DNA TGTGCCAGCAGCTTATCATCTAAAGCGGGCCTGACAGGCGGCTACACCTTC. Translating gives CASSLSSKAGLTGGYTF. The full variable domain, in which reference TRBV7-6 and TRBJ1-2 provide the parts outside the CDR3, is GAGVSQSPRYKVTKRGQDVALRCDPISGHVSLYWYRQALGQGPEFLTYFNYEAQQDKSGLPNDRFSAERPEGSISTLTIQRTEQRDSAMYRCASSLSSKAGLTGGYTFGSGTRLTVV.

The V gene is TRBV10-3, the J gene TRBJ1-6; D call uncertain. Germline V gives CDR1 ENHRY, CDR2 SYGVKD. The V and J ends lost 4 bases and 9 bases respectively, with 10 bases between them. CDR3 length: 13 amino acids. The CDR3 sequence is CAISVDNSSPLHF. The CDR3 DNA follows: TGTGCCATCAGTGTCGACAACTCTTCACCCCTCCACTTT.

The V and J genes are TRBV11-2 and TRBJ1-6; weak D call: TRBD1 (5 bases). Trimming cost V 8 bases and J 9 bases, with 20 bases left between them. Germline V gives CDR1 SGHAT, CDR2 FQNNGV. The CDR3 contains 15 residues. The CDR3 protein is CASELNQGYSSPLHF. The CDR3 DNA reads TGTGCCAGCGAACTAAACCAGGGATACAGTTCACCCCTCCACTTT.

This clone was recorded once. Written as DNA, the CDR3 is TGTGCCAGCAGTTATGGAGGACAGGGGTTATACGAGCAGTACTTC. Its protein is CASSYGGQGLYEQYF. This rearrangement joins TRBV6-5 to TRBJ2-5, with 9 bases matching TRBD1. The end of the DNA fits TRBJ2-7 better, so the J call may be wrong. Germline V gene lookup returns CDR1 MNHEY and CDR2 SVGAGI. There are 15 residues in the CDR3.

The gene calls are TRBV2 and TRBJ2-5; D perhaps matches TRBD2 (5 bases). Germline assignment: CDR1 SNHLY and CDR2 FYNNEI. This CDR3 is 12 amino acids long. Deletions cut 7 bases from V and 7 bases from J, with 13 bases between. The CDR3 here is CASNKFGGTQYF. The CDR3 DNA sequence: TGTGCCAGCAACAAGTTTGGAGGGACCCAGTACTTC.

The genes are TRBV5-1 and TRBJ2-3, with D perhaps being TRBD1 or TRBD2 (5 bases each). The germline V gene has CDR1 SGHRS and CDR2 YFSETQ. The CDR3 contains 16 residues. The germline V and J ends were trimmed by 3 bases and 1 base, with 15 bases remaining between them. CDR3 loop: CASSSGLTGRTDTQYF. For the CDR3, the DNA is TGCGCCAGCAGCTCTGGGCTGACGGGACGCACAGATACGCAGTATTTT.

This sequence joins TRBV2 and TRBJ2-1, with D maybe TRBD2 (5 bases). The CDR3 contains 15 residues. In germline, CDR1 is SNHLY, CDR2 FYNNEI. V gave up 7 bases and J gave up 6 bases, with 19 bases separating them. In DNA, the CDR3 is TGTGCCAGCATTGCCGGTCTTCTAGGAGGCAATGAGCAGTTCTTC. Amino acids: CASIAGLLGGNEQFF.

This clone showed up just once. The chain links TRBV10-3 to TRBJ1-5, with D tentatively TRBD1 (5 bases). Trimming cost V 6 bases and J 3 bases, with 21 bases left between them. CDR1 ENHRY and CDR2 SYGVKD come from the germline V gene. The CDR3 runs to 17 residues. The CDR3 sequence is CAIRSGNSGTTNQPQHF. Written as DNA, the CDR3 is TGTGCCATCAGGTCCGGAAATTCAGGGACTACCAATCAGCCCCAGCATTTT.

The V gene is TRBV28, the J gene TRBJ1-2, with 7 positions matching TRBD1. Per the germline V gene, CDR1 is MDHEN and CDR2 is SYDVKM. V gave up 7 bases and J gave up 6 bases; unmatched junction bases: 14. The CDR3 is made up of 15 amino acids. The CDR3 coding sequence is TGTGCCAGCACTCTGGGGGGAGGGGGCATTGATGGCTACACCTTC. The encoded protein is CASTLGGGGIDGYTF.